This TCR beta chain came from a study of control samples from healthy donors and cancer patients. The V and J ends lost 5 bases and 6 bases respectively, with 16 bases between them. The CDR3 totals 15 residues. From germline, CDR1 is SGHTA and CDR2 FQGNSA. The data were produced by immunoSEQ multiplex PCR, yet TCRdb's version contains in-frame clones alone and is incomplete. The sample lists 40,000 to 60,000 clones, about nine tenths occurring once. The chain uses TRBV7-2 and TRBJ1-4; possibly TRBD1 for D (5 bases). Source material: PBMCs. The sequence was collected from a man aged 55 to 70 with head and neck cancer. The DNA of the CDR3 is TGTGCCAGCAGCCCCATATCCGGGGCAGATGAAAAACTGTTTTTT. Its translation: CASSPISGADEKLFF.